Below, 9 T cell receptor beta chains from the same sample are listed, as sequenced in a study of T cell responses to AZD1222 COVID-19 vaccine. Profiled with immunoSEQ multiplex PCR; TCRdb holds only in-frame clones, not every one. The data contain around 18,000 clones, roughly 79% of them seen just once; the ten biggest clones take up about 21%. The sequencing here drew on peripheral blood, taken 28 days after the second AZD1222 dose. These receptor sequences come from an adult who received the AZD1222 COVID-19 vaccine.

The CDR3 sequence is CAISESTSGRGNTGELFF. The DNA of the CDR3 is TGTGCCATCAGTGAGTCCACTAGCGGGAGGGGGAACACCGGGGAGCTGTTTTTT. The V call is TRBV10-3, the J call TRBJ2-2, with 13 bases aligning to TRBD2. This CDR3 comprises 18 residues. Trimming took 0 bases from V and 1 from J; bases not matched to a gene: 2. The germline V gene encodes CDR1 ENHRY and CDR2 SYGVKD.

This chain joins TRBV19 and TRBJ2-3, with 8 bases lining up with TRBD2. This CDR3 has 18 residues. The germline V gene has CDR1 LNHDA and CDR2 SQIVND (reference sequence). V dropped 3 bases and J dropped 3; count of bases not matched to a gene: 14. The CDR3 sequence: CASSMFSWAGGETDTQYF. The CDR3, as DNA: TGTGCCAGTAGTATGTTCAGTTGGGCGGGGGGTGAAACAGATACGCAGTATTTT. The full variable domain, with the rest looked up from reference TRBV19 and TRBJ2-3, is DGGITQSPKYLFRKEGQNVTLSCEQNLNHDAMYWYRQDPGQGLRLIYYSQIVNDFQKGDIAEGYSVSREKKESFPLTVTSAQKNPTAFYLCASSMFSWAGGETDTQYFGPGTRLTVL.

The gene calls are TRBV3-1 (or the pseudogene TRBV3-2) and TRBJ2-1; 10 positions agree with TRBD2. The CDR3 covers 15 residues. Per germline, CDR1 LGHDT and CDR2 YNNKEL (reference sequence). The V gene end was trimmed by 4 bases and the J gene end by 6 bases; junction bases not matched to a gene: 6. The CDR3 spells CASSRAASGSNEQFF. The CDR3 DNA is TGTGCCAGCAGCCGGGCCGCTAGCGGGAGCAATGAGCAGTTCTTC.

This rearrangement joins TRBV27 to TRBJ2-7; possibly TRBD1 for D (6 bases). Germline-derived CDR1 and CDR2 are MNHEY and SMNVEV (reference sequence). V was pared by 6 bases and J by 0 bases, with 9 bases between. This CDR3 region has 13 residues. The CDR3 DNA reads as TGTGCCAGCAGCACAGGGTCCTCCTACGAGCAGTACTTC. It translates to CASSTGSSYEQYF.

V gene TRBV9 combines with J gene TRBJ2-3; 9 bases fit TRBD1. V trimming: 0 bases; J trimming: 5 bases; junction bases outside the gene matches: 7. Germline lookup yields CDR1 SGDLS and CDR2 YYNGEE. CDR3 length: 16 amino acids. The chain's CDR3 is CASSVDDRGVGDTQYF. CDR3 coding DNA: TGTGCCAGCAGCGTAGACGACAGGGGGGTTGGAGATACGCAGTATTTT. Together with reference TRBV9 and TRBJ2-3, the CDR3 gives the full variable domain: DSGVTQTPKHLITATGQRVTLRCSPRSGDLSVYWYQQSLDQGLQFLIQYYNGEERAKGNILERFSAQQFPDLHSELNLSSLELGDSALYFCASSVDDRGVGDTQYFGPGTRLTVL.

A single count supports this clone. The chain couples TRBV6-2 or TRBV6-3 to TRBJ1-5; weak D call: TRBD1 (6 bases). V dropped 0 bases and J dropped 2 bases, with 8 bases sitting between them. Looked up from germline, CDR1 is MNHEY and CDR2 is SVGEGT. The CDR3 spans 15 residues. This CDR3 is CASSYSTGRNQPQHF. The DNA of the CDR3 is TGTGCCAGCAGTTACTCGACAGGCCGCAATCAGCCCCAGCATTTT.

The V and J genes are TRBV9 and TRBJ1-1; D not certain. Germline lookup yields CDR1 SGDLS and CDR2 YYNGEE. This CDR3 comprises 14 residues. The V end was cut by 3 bases, the J end by 7 bases, with 16 bases between. The CDR3 DNA reads as TGTGCCAGCAGCGCCATACGGGCCTCCCGTGAAGCTTTCTTT. As protein: CASSAIRASREAFF.

The chain carries TRBV4-3 and TRBJ1-6, with 7 bases matching TRBD1. The J segment lost 8 bases and the V segment lost 5 bases, leaving 9 bases of the junction unmatched. The CDR3 is 15 residues long. Germline values: CDR1 LGHNA, CDR2 YSLEER. The CDR3 loop reads CASSSDREGYSPLHF. As DNA, the CDR3 is TGCGCCAGCAGCTCAGACAGGGAGGGGTATTCACCCCTCCACTTT.

This clone was counted a few times. The genes are TRBV10-3 and TRBJ1-5, with a weak D call TRBD1 (5 bases). With 3 bases removed from V and 5 bases from J, the gap between germline ends came to 11 bases. Germline V gene sequence: CDR1 ENHRY, CDR2 SYGVKD. CDR3 length: 14 residues. CDR3 nucleotides: TGTGCCATCAGTGATAGCGGGGGTGATCAGCCCCAGCATTTT. Translating gives CAISDSGGDQPQHF.